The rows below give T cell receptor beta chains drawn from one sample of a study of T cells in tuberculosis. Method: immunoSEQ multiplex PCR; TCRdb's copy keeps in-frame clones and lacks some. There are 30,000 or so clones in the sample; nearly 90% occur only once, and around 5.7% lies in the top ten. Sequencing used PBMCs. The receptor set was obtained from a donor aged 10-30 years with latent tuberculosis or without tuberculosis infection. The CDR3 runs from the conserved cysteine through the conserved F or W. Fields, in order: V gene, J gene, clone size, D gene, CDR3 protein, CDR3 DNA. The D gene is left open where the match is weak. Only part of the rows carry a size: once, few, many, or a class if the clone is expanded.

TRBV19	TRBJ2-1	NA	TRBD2	CASSRGLAGYNEQFF	TGTGCCAGTAGCCGAGGACTAGCGGGTTACAATGAGCAGTTCTTC
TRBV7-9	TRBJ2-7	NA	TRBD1	CASSFGTGSYEQYF	TGTGCCAGCAGCTTTGGGACAGGCTCCTACGAGCAGTACTTC
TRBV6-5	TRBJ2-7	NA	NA	CASSLTGMGIYEQYF	TGTGCCAGCAGTTTGACAGGTATGGGGATCTACGAGCAGTACTTC
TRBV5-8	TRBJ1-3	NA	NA	CASSLEVGGGNTIYF	TGTGCCAGCAGCTTGGAAGTCGGGGGTGGAAACACCATATATTTT
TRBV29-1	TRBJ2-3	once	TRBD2	CSVDRSGGATDTQYF	TGCAGCGTTGACCGGAGCGGGGGGGCCACAGATACGCAGTATTTT
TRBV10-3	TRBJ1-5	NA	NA	CATSAPGWSNQPQHF	TGTGCCACCAGTGCTCCAGGGTGGAGCAATCAGCCCCAGCATTTT
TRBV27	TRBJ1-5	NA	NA	CASSLGGTQPQHF	TGTGCCAGCAGTTTAGGAGGGACTCAGCCCCAGCATTTT
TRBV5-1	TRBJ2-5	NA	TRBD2	CASSSGGLAGGETQYF	TGCGCCAGCAGCTCCGGAGGACTAGCGGGGGGGGAGACCCAGTACTTC
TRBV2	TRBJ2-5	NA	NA	CASRPAGRRGETQYF	TGTGCCTCTAGGCCCGCAGGTCGCCGGGGGGAGACCCAGTACTTC
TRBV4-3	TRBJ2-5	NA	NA	CAAAPARGETQYF	TGCGCCGCAGCCCCGGCCCGAGGGGAGACCCAGTACTTC
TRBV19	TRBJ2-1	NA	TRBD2	CASWSGGAYNEQFF	TGTGCCAGCTGGAGCGGGGGGGCCTACAATGAGCAGTTCTTC
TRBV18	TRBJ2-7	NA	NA	CASSRTRGAYEQYF	TGTGCCAGCTCACGGACCAGGGGAGCCTACGAGCAGTACTTC
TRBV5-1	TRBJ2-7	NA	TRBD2	CASSLDLAGGLTEQYF	TGCGCCAGCAGCTTGGACCTAGCGGGGGGGCTTACCGAGCAGTACTTC
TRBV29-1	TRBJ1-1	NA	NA	CSALRYDTEAFF	TGCAGCGCCTTGCGGTATGACACTGAAGCTTTCTTT
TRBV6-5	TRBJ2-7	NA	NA	CASRGQDTYEQYF	TGTGCCAGCCGTGGGCAGGACACCTACGAGCAGTACTTC
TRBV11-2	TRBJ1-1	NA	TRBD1	CASSPEWTGRVPEAFF	TGTGCCAGCAGCCCCGAATGGACAGGGAGAGTCCCTGAAGCTTTCTTT
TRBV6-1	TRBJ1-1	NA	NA	CASSEQGTTNTEAFF	TGTGCCAGCAGTGAGCAGGGTACAACTAACACTGAAGCTTTCTTT
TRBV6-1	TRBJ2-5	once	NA	CASRQGLQETQYF	TGTGCCAGCAGACAGGGTTTGCAAGAGACCCAGTACTTC
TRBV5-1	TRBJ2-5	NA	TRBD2	CASNPTSGGETQYF	TGCGCCAGCAACCCGACTAGCGGGGGGGAGACCCAGTACTTC
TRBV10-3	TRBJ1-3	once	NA	CAIRRPGHSGNTIYF	TGTGCCATCAGACGGCCGGGACATTCTGGAAACACCATATATTTT
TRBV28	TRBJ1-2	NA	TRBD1	CASNGAHGTANYGYTF	TGTGCCAGCAATGGAGCCCACGGGACAGCTAACTATGGCTACACCTTC
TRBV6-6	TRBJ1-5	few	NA	CASSLSKPGLGGPQHF	TGTGCCAGCAGCCTTTCGAAACCAGGGCTGGGGGGGCCCCAGCATTTT
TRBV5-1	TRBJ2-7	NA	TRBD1	CASSSPGQETGYEQYF	TGCGCCAGCAGCTCGCCGGGACAGGAGACGGGCTACGAGCAGTACTTC
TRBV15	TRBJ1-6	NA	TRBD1	CATSRDATGQGKLSSYNSPLHF	TGTGCCACCAGCAGAGATGCAACGGGACAGGGGAAACTGAGCTCCTATAATTCACCCCTCCACTTT
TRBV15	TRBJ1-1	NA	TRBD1	CATSRPRQGLNTEAFF	TGTGCCACCAGCAGACCTCGACAGGGGCTGAACACTGAAGCTTTCTTT
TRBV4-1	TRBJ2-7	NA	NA	CASSQGNEQYF	TGCGCCAGCAGCCAGGGCAACGAGCAGTACTTC
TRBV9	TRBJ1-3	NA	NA	CASSVGPLSSGNTIYF	TGTGCCAGCAGCGTAGGGCCCCTGTCCTCTGGAAACACCATATATTTT
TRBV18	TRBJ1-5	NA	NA	CASSDQGISNQPQHF	TGTGCCAGCTCAGATCAGGGGATTAGCAATCAGCCCCAGCATTTT
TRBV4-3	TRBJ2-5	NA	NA	CASSLTWSEQETQYF	TGCGCCAGCAGCCTGACGTGGAGCGAACAAGAGACCCAGTACTTC
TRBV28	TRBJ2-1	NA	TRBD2	CASSLTGTSMNEQFF	TGTGCCAGCAGTTTAACCGGGACTAGCATGAATGAGCAGTTCTTC
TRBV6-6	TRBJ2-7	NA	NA	CASRLTGRHYEQYF	TGTGCCAGCCGCCTGACAGGGAGGCACTACGAGCAGTACTTC
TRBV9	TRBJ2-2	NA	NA	CASSARVDGELFF	TGTGCCAGCAGCGCCAGGGTGGACGGGGAGCTGTTTTTT
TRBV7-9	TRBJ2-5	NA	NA	CASSLVSGLGKTQYF	TGTGCCAGCAGCTTAGTATCAGGGCTGGGGAAGACCCAGTACTTC
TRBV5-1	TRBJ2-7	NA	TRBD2	CASSRGGESYEQYF	TGCGCCAGCAGCCGCGGGGGGGAATCCTACGAGCAGTACTTC
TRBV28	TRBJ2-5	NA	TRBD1	CASSSADRGRRETQYF	TGTGCCAGCAGTTCGGCGGACAGGGGACGGCGAGAGACCCAGTACTTC
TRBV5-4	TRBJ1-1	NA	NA	CASSETGTLNTEAFF	TGTGCCAGCAGCGAGACCGGGACACTGAACACTGAAGCTTTCTTT
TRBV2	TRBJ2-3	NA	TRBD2	CASSDLQILAGARGQYF	TGTGCCAGCAGTGATTTGCAGATACTAGCGGGGGCCCGGGGGCAGTATTTT
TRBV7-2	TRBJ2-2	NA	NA	CASSSTWRGNTGELFF	TGTGCCAGCAGCTCCACGTGGCGGGGAAACACCGGGGAGCTGTTTTTT
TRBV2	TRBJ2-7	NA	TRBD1	CASSRDRGSYEQYF	TGTGCCAGCAGCAGGGACAGGGGCTCCTACGAGCAGTACTTC
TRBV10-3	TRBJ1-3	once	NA	CAINRAQELQGTIYF	TGTGCCATCAATCGGGCACAGGAACTTCAGGGCACCATATATTTT
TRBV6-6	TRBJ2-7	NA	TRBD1	CASSSPDRGLYEQYF	TGTGCCAGCAGCTCCCCGGACAGGGGGTTGTACGAGCAGTACTTC
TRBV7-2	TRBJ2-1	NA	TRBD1	CASSIAQGGVYNEQFF	TGTGCCAGCAGCATCGCACAGGGGGGCGTGTACAATGAGCAGTTCTTC
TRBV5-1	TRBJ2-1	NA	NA	CASSFGGPPYNEQFF	TGCGCCAGCAGCTTCGGGGGGCCACCCTACAATGAGCAGTTCTTC